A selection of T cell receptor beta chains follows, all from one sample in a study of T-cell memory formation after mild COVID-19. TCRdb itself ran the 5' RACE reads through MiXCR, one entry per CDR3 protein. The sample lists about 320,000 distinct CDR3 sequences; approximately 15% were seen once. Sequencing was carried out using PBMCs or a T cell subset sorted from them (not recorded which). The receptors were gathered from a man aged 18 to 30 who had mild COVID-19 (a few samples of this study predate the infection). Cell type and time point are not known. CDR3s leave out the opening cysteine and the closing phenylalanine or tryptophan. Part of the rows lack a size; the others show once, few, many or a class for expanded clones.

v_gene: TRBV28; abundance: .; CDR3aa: ASSYSRGLENIQY
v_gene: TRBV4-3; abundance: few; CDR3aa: ASSQDGTDYNEQF
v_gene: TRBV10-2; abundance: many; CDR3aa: ASSVTETQY
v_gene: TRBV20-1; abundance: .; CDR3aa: SAHTIVQY
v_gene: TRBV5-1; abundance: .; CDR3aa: ASSPTVTGELF
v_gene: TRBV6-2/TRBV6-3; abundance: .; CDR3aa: AASRDRDYTEAF
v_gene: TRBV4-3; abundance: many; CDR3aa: ASSQGIYNEQF
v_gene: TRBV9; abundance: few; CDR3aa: ASSPSGVYQETQY
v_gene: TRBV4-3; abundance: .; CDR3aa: ASSQNKRDKSGEQF
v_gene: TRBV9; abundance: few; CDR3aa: ASSESPDREETQY
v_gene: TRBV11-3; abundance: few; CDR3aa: ASSSLGTSNRDEQF
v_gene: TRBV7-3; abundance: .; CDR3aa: ASSLSGTRTDTQY
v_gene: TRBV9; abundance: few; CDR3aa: ASSVDSLETQY
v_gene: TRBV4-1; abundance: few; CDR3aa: ASSQGPGTQY
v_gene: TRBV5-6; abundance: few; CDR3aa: ASSLGNRGAF
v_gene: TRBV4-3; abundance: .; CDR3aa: ASSHLGTSGLNEQF
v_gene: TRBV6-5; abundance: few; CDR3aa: ASSYAGTSGKETQY
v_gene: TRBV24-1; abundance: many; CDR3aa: ATSDVRDRGIETQY
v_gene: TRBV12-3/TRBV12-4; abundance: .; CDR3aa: ASNKRDTGELF
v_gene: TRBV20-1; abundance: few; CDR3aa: SARRLPTDTQY
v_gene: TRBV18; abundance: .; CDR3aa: ASASGGPPRPQH
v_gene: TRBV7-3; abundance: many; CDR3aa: ASSAGQASDTQY
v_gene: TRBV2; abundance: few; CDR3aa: ASTEDRWGYEQY
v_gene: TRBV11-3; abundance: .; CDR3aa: ASSKGGVQDYNEQF
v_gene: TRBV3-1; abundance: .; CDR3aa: ASSQGLQGALSVF
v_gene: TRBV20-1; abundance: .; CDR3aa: SARDAGTKTPLALMRYT
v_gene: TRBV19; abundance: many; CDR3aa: ASRAGGSTGELF
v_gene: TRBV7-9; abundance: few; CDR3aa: ASSAADPWVGFQTQY
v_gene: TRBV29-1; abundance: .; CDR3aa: SAATGSPREQY
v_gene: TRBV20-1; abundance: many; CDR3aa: SALAGERTGELF
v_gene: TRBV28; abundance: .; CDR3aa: ASRPAGAALYGYT
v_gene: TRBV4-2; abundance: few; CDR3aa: ASSRDLAGGNNEQF
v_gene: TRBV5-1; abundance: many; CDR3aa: ASSSTGTGEETQY
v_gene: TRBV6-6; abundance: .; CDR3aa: ASLGDFYNEQF
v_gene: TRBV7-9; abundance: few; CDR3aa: ASSPGQGGRNTEAF
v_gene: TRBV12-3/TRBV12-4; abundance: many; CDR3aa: ASSWASSGPYEQY
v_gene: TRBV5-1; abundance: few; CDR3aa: ASSLQGAGEAF
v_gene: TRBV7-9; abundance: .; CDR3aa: ASSLGPSGVQY
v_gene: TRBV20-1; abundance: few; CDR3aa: SARGSF
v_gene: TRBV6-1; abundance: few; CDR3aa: ASSEVRRGRGNNNEQF
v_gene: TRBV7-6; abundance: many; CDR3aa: ASSPRTGGPLPGELF
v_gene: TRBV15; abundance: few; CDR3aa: ATSGRTSNEQF
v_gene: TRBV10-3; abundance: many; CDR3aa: AISESIRGGETQY
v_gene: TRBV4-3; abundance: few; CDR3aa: ASSQEGRVRI
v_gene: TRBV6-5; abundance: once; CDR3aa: ASSYVEGGTEAF
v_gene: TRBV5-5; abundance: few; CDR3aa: ASSRGSTYEQY
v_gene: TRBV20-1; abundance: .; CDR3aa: SARSGTGLNTEAF
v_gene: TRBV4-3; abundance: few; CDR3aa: ASSQGRGQALNYYGYT
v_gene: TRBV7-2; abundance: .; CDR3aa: ASSLEGMGYEQY
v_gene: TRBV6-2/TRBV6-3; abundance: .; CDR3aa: ASSYFSRTGDTGELF
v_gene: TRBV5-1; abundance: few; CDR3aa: ASSLVSGAGNTIY
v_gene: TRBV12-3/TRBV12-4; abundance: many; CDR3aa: ASSPLTSGGLGQY
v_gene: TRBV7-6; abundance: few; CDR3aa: ASSFSPGATYEKLF
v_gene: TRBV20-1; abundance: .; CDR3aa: SASWGQLSNQPQH
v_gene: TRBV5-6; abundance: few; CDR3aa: ASHLGTGLPYEQY
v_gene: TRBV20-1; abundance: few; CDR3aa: SATVMLGYT
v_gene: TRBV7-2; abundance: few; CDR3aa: ASSWGQGVPGSRPQH
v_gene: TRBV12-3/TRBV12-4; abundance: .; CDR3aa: ASSSGQRGRNYGYT